Presented here are 12 T cell receptor beta chains from one specimen sequenced in a study of blood T cells in healthy people across ages. A J-beta primer mix and a sample-barcoded 5' primer were used in a second PCR of roughly 6 to 12 cycles. TCRdb reprocessed the 5' RACE reads with MiXCR, giving one entry per CDR3 protein. The repertoire holds around 800,000 distinct CDR3 sequences, with 40% to 50% as singletons. Sequencing used blood. The receptor set was obtained from a man aged 60 to 69 in good health.

This clonotype was seen a handful of times. This chain connects TRBV12-3 or TRBV12-4 to TRBJ2-5; D is perhaps TRBD1 or TRBD2 (6 bases each). CDR3 length: 14 amino acids. With 8 bases removed from V and 4 bases from J, the gap between germline ends came to 17 bases. The CDR3 DNA reads TGTGCCAGCCGAGGGGGGATTAAAGGAGAGACCCAGTACTTC. Protein: CASRGGIKGETQYF.

This rearrangement joins TRBV11-2 to TRBJ1-4, with D hard to call. The germline CDR1 and CDR2 sequences are SGHAT and FQNNGV. Trimming removed 1 base from V and 8 bases from J, with 17 bases in between. The CDR3 spans 16 residues. In DNA, the CDR3 is TGTGCCAGCAGCTTAGGGGTCCTGATGATCGAGGAAAAACTGTTTTTT. Translation gives CASSLGVLMIEEKLFF.

The gene calls are TRBV29-1 and TRBJ2-1; 9 bases are a match to TRBD2. Losses at the gene ends were 0 bases for V and 8 bases for J; bases not matched to a gene: 8. The CDR3 runs 15 residues. Germline V gene lookup returns CDR1 SQVTM and CDR2 ANQGSEA. Here the CDR3 DNA reads TGCAGCGTTGAAGATGGGGCTAGCGGGGCGGATGAGCAGTTCTTC. This gives the protein CSVEDGASGADEQFF.

The chain carries TRBV20-1 and TRBJ2-4; no clear D. The CDR3 is 14 amino acids. Trimming pared 3 bases from V and 6 bases from J, leaving 15 bases between. CDR1 and CDR2 (germline): DFQATT, SNEGSKA (reference sequence). CDR3 bases: TGCAGTGCTAGTTTGAATCAGGTTACAAACATTCAGTACTTC. This sequence encodes CSASLNQVTNIQYF.

J is TRBJ2-7 and V is TRBV28; maybe TRBD2 (5 bases). Per germline, CDR1 MDHEN and CDR2 SYDVKM. CDR3 length: 14 residues. The V and J ends lost 8 bases and 1 base respectively, with 15 bases between them. The CDR3 nucleotides are TGTGCCAGCCTTTCGGGGTCGTCATCCTACGAGCAGTACTTC. This translates into CASLSGSSSYEQYF.

The rearrangement joins TRBV25-1 to TRBJ1-5, with unresolved D. The J call may be in error: the DNA end matches TRBJ2-3 better. The CDR3 loop spans 15 amino acids. CDR1 is MGHDK and CDR2 is SYGVNS in the germline V gene. CDR3 sequence reads: CASSDAPPAADTQYF. The CDR3 nucleotides are TGTGCCAGCAGTGACGCCCCCCCAGCAGCAGATACGCAGTATTTT.

J is TRBJ2-1 and V is TRBV20-1; D not resolved. The V gene lost 0 bases and the J gene lost 11 bases, with 11 bases spanning the gap. Germline V lookup: CDR1 DFQATT, CDR2 SNEGSKA (reference sequence). The CDR3 spans 12 residues. Here the CDR3 reads CSARDTDDKQFF. The CDR3 bases are TGCAGTGCTAGAGACACCGACGATAAGCAGTTCTTC.

In DNA form, the CDR3 reads TGTGCCAGCAGCCGCCCCCGAACCAGGGGCCTTCAGGAGACCCAGTACTTC. Translated, it gives CASSRPRTRGLQETQYF. The chain employs TRBV7-2 and TRBJ2-5, with D possibly matching TRBD1 (6 bases). Germline values: CDR1 SGHTA, CDR2 FQGNSA. CDR3 length equals 17 residues. V was clipped by 5 bases and J by 5 bases, with 24 bases between them.

The chain carries TRBV6-2 or TRBV6-3 and TRBJ2-1; maybe TRBD2 (5 bases). The J call may not be correct, given that the DNA end is closer to TRBJ2-7. The CDR3 consists of 15 residues. Germline V gene data show CDR1 as MNHEY and CDR2 as SVGEGT. The CDR3 nucleotides read TGTGCCAGCAATCATTTGGGGAGCTCCTACAATGAGCAGTACTTC. Its protein product is CASNHLGSSYNEQYF.

The V call is TRBV24-1, the J call TRBJ1-5; perhaps TRBD1 as D (6 bases). There are 13 residues in the CDR3. The V and J ends lost 2 bases and 6 bases respectively, with 7 bases between them. Per germline, CDR1 KGHDR and CDR2 SFDVKD. CDR3 loop: CATSDSRGQPQHF. In DNA form, the CDR3 reads TGTGCCACCAGTGATTCCAGGGGTCAGCCCCAGCATTTT.

The chain combines TRBV14 with TRBJ2-4; either TRBD1 or TRBD2 may supply D (5 bases each). The CDR3 sequence is 12 residues long. Trimming shortened V by 0 bases and J by 13 bases, and 10 bases separated the two germline ends. The germline CDR1 and CDR2 sequences are SGHDN and FVKESK. The CDR3 here is CASSQDVRGQYF. As DNA, the CDR3 is TGTGCCAGCAGCCAAGACGTGAGGGGACAGTACTTC.

This chain connects TRBV6-2 or TRBV6-3 to TRBJ2-1, with D perhaps TRBD1 (5 bases). The DNA end favors TRBJ2-7, so the J call may be wrong. The CDR3 has 16 residues. Germline lookup yields CDR1 MNHEY and CDR2 SVGEGT. The CDR3 region has the DNA TGTGCCAGCAGTTACTCAAGGGGATCCCCTTACAATGAGCAGTACTTC. This translates into CASSYSRGSPYNEQYF.